This passage covers 4 T cell receptor beta chains from one sample sequenced in a study of T cells expressing NK-cell markers (TCRdb year 2020). Library method: 5' RACE. TCRdb records Illumina HiSeq 2000 as the sequencer. Once TCRdb had reprocessed the reads, it stored one entry per CDR3 protein sequence and supplied no DNA. The record for this sample contains some 460,000 distinct CDR3 sequences. Clones ranked in the top ten supply more than 1.4% of the sample. The sample taken for sequencing was blood T cells: a sorted CD56 or NKG2C T cell subset, CD4+ or CD8+ T cells, or bulk PBMC T cells (not recorded which). These receptors were collected from a woman between 45 and 65 years old in good health. Donor details come from another sample of the same person, matched by shared clones.

The chain joins TRBV29-1 to TRBJ2-1; TCRdb's D call of TRBD1 is untestable without DNA. The CDR3 totals 14 residues. CDR1 and CDR2 (germline): SQVTM, ANQGSEA. CDR3 sequence: CSAEGASSRNEQFF.

The rearrangement uses TRBV24-1 and TRBJ2-5; the D call from TCRdb, TRBD1, cannot be confirmed without DNA. The CDR3 consists of 15 residues. Germline V CDR1 and CDR2: KGHDR, SFDVKD. CDR3 residues: CATSDLTGVKETQYF.

The chain combines TRBV5-1 with TRBJ2-7; lacking DNA, the TRBD2 call made by TCRdb goes unchecked. Germline lookup yields CDR1 SGHRS and CDR2 YFSETQ. The CDR3 has 16 amino acids. CDR3: CASSLATSATSYEQYF.

The CDR3: CASSIHSGGAQETQYF. V gene TRBV5-1 combines with J gene TRBJ2-5; checking the TCRdb D call of TRBD2 is not possible without DNA. Per germline, CDR1 SGHRS and CDR2 YFSETQ. The CDR3 totals 16 residues.